The following is a T cell receptor (beta chain) sequence with its context. This sample is part of a study of CD8 T cells in Susac syndrome. Random hexamers were used to reverse transcribe roughly 0.45 to 1 ug of RNA. TCRdb reanalysed the immunoSEQ multiplex PCR reads using MiXCR and keeps one entry per CDR3 protein. The sample contains 150,000 to 200,000 distinct CDR3 sequences, 85% to 95% of which appear only once. Germline assignment: CDR1 LGHDT and CDR2 YNNKEL (reference sequence). V gave up 1 base and J gave up 4 bases, with 7 bases separating them. The CDR3 is 13 amino acids. The V gene is TRBV3-1, the J gene TRBJ2-5, with D perhaps matching TRBD1 or TRBD2 (6 bases each). This receptor was obtained from a human donor in good health. Sequenced material: CD4+ T cells from PBMCs. CDR3 DNA: TGTGCCAGCAGCCAAGGGGGGGCAGAGACCCAGTACTTC. As protein: CASSQGGAETQYF.